The source of this T cell receptor (beta chain) is a study of shared clonotypes between healthy human individuals. The wider study: Researchers drew samples from a couple of women and a few men aged 18 to 49. Used for every donor were three CD4 naive, three CD4 memory, two CD8 naive and one CD8 memory plate.

Measured with immunoSEQ multiplex PCR; TCRdb has only the in-frame clones, and not every one. This table holds millions of clones, 80% to 95% found once. V gave up 4 bases and J gave up 7 bases, with 13 bases separating them. Germline values: CDR1 MRHNA, CDR2 SNTAGT. The CDR3 is 14 amino acids. The genes are TRBV6-4 and TRBJ2-2; the D gene is possibly TRBD1 (5 bases). The sequenced sample consisted of naive CD4+ T cells from PBMCs. Specified subset: CD45RA+ positively selected. The receptor comes from a man between 18 and 29 years old in good health. Some clones in this sample may be carry-over from other donors' samples. CDR3 coding DNA: TGTGCCAGCAGTGCCCAGGGTAATATCGGGGAGCTGTTTTTT. This codes for CASSAQGNIGELFF.